The clone carrying this T cell receptor (beta chain) has at least ten counts. This entry is derived from a study of T cells in Graves' hyperthyroidism and ophthalmopathy. V shed 3 bases, J shed 6 bases, and the junction held 1 base outside the gene matches. Looked up from germline, CDR1 is MNHEY and CDR2 is SMNVEV (reference sequence). The CDR3 contains 12 residues. TCR beta CDR3 sequences were amplified from RNA transcripts. Initially, a first-round RT-PCR of the TCR CDR3 employed the HTBI primer set. TCRdb reanalysed the multiplex PCR reads using MiXCR and keeps one entry per CDR3 protein. The repertoire consists of hundreds of thousands of distinct CDR3 sequences, with about 17% occurring once and the leading ten covering around 26%.

The chain recombines TRBV27 with TRBJ2-7, with 8 bases aligning to TRBD1. The sample was blood. The sequence was collected from a woman between 18 and 29 years old with Graves' ophthalmopathy. The CDR3 here is CASSFRGREQYF. The CDR3 DNA reads as TGTGCCAGCAGTTTCAGGGGGCGCGAGCAGTACTTC.